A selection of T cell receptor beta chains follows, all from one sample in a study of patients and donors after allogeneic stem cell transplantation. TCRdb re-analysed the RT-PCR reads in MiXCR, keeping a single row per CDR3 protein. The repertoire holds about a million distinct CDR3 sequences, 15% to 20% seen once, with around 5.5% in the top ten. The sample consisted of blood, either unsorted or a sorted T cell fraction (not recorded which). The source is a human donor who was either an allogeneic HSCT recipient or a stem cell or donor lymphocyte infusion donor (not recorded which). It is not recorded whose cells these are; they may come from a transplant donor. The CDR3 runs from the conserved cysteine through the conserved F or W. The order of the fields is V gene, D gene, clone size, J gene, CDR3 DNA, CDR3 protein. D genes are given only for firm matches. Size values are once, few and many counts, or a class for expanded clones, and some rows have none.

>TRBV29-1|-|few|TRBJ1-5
TGCAGCGTTGAAGATGGGGCAGACGGAATCCAGCATTTT
CSVEDGADGIQHF
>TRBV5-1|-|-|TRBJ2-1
TGCGCCAGCAGCTACTCGAGCCGTTCCAGCTCCTACAATGAGCAGTTCTTC
CASSYSSRSSSYNEQFF
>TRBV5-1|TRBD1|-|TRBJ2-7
TGCGCCAGCAGCTTGGTACAGGGGAACTACGAGCAGTACTTC
CASSLVQGNYEQYF
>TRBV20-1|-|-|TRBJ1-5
TGCAGTGCTGGGGAGGTACGGCTCAATCAGCCCCAGCATTTT
CSAGEVRLNQPQHF
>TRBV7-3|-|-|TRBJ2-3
TGTGCCAGCAGCTTAGAAACGGAAGATACGCAGTATTTT
CASSLETEDTQYF
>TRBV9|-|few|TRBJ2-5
TGTGCCAGCAGCGTAGTACCCTTAAGGGACGAGACCCAGTACTTC
CASSVVPLRDETQYF
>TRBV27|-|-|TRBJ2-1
TGTGCCAGCAGTTTATCGCAGGGCTCCTACAATGAGCAGTTCTTC
CASSLSQGSYNEQFF
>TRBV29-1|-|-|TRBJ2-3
TGCAGCGTCCCAACCCGTGCGGTCTCCCTAACAGATACGCAGTATTTT
CSVPTRAVSLTDTQYF
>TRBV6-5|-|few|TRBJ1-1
TGTGCCAGCAGTTACGGGACCCGAAAGCTGAACACTGAAGCTTTCTTT
CASSYGTRKLNTEAFF
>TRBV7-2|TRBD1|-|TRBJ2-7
TGTGCCAGCAGCTTGGGAGGGACAGGGGTGAACGAGCAGTACTTC
CASSLGGTGVNEQYF
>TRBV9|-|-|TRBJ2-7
TGTGCCAGCAGCGGCGACGGCTACGAGCAGTACTTC
CASSGDGYEQYF
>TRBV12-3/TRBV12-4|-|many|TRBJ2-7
TGTGCCAGCAGTTTACTAGCCCCCACCGGGACTGCAAAAGAGCAGTACTTC
CASSLLAPTGTAKEQYF
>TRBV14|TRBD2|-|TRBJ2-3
TGTGCCAGCAGCCAAGAGGTGCCTAGCGGAAGTTCAGATACGCAGTATTTT
CASSQEVPSGSSDTQYF
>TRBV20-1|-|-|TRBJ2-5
TGCAGTGCTAGAGCTACACAGGGCCTCCAAGAGACCCAGTACTTC
CSARATQGLQETQYF
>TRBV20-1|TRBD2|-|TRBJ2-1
TGCAGTGCAGAAGGACTAGCGGAGACCTACAATGAGCAGTTCTTC
CSAEGLAETYNEQFF
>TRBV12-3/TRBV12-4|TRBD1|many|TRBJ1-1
TGTGCCAGCGGGACAGGGAGGGGATACACTGAAGCTTTCTTT
CASGTGRGYTEAFF
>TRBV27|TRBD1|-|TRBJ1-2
TGTGCCAGCAGCCATAAACCTACAGGGGGCGAAGAGGGCTACACCTTC
CASSHKPTGGEEGYTF
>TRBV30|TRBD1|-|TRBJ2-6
TGTGCCTGGAGTGTACGGGACAGGGTTCTGGGGCCAACGTCCTCCACTTTC
CAWSVRDRVLGPTSSTF
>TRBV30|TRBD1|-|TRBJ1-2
TGTGCCTGGGGGACAGGCCCTGGCTACACCTTC
CAWGTGPGYTF
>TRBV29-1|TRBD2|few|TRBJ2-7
TGCAGCGTTGGGACTAGCGGGAGTAACTACGAGCAGTACTTC
CSVGTSGSNYEQYF
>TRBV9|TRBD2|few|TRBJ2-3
TGTGCCTGTGGACCGGGACTAGCGGGTTCAGATACGCAGTATTTT
CACGPGLAGSDTQYF
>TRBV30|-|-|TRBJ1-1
TGTGCCTCGTATCACCGGGGGCAGGGGAAGAACTTT
CASYHRGQGKNF
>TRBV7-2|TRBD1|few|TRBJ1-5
TGTGCCAGCAGCTTCCCTAGGACAGGTAGCAATCAGCCCCAGCATTTT
CASSFPRTGSNQPQHF
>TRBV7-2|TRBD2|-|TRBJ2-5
TGTGCCAGCAGCTTAGAGGGAGGGGTCCGGACCCAGTACTTC
CASSLEGGVRTQYF
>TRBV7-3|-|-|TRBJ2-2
TGTGCCAGCAGCTCGCGTAGGACCGGGGAGCTGTTTTTT
CASSSRRTGELFF
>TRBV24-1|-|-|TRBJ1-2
TGTGCCACCAGTGTACCGGGAAGTAATGGCTACACCTTC
CATSVPGSNGYTF
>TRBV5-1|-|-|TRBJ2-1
TGCGCCAGCAGCTTTAGAGACAATGAGCAGTTCTTC
CASSFRDNEQFF
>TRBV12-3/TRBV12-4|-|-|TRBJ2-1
TGTGCCAGCAGTTTAGGGAGTGGAACAGGGTCCAATGAGCAGTTCTTC
CASSLGSGTGSNEQFF
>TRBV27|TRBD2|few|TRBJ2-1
TGTGCCAGCAGACCGAGCGGGAGGGTTTGGTCCTACAATGAGCAGTTCTTC
CASRPSGRVWSYNEQFF
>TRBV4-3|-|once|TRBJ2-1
TGCGCCAGCAGCCACTACGCCCGTGGCCACCCGAGTGGTGAGCAGTTCTTC
CASSHYARGHPSGEQFF
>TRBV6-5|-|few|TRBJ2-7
TGTGCCAGAGCCGGGCTCCCCCACGAGCAGTACTTC
CARAGLPHEQYF
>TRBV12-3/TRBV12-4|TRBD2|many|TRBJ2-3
TGTGCCAGCAGTTTGGCCTCTCTGGCGGGGGGGGCAGATACGCAGTATTTT
CASSLASLAGGADTQYF
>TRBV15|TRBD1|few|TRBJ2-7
TGTGCCACCAGCAGATGGACAGGAGGAGAGCAGTACTTC
CATSRWTGGEQYF
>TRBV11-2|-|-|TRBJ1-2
TGTGCCAGCAGCTCAGTCCCGGGACCTCCTAGTGACTATGGCTACACCTTC
CASSSVPGPPSDYGYTF
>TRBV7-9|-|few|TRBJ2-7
TGTGCCAGCAGCTTAGGCATCAGGGGATACGAGCAGTACTTC
CASSLGIRGYEQYF
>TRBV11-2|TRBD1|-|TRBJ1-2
TGTGCCAGCAGCCCGGGGACAGGGGTGTCTGGTTATGGCTACACCTTC
CASSPGTGVSGYGYTF
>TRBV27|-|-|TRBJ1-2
TGTGCCAGCAGTCCGCAGACAGGAGGGTTCTATGGCTACACCTTC
CASSPQTGGFYGYTF
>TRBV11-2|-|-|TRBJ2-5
TGTGCCAGCAGCACACCCACAGGAAACCAAGAGACCCAGTACTTC
CASSTPTGNQETQYF
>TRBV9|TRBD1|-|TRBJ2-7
TGTGCCAGCAGCGTAGACTACAGGGGGCGGGAGCAGTACTTC
CASSVDYRGREQYF
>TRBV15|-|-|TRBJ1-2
TGTGCCACCAGCAGCTCCGGGGCAGGGGAGTATGGCTACACCTTC
CATSSSGAGEYGYTF
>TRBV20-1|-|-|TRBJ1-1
TGCAGTGCTAGAGGAGGAACTGGCACTGAAGCTTTCTTT
CSARGGTGTEAFF
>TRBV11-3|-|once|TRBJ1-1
TGTGCCAGCAGCTACCCCCAGGGATTGAACACTGAAGCTTTCTTT
CASSYPQGLNTEAFF
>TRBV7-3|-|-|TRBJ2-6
TGTGCCAGCAGCTTCAGGGTCCCCAACGTCCTGACTTTC
CASSFRVPNVLTF